Below are 10 T cell receptor beta chains sequenced from a single sample in a study of cytomegalovirus exposure and HLA in healthy donors. 13 Jbeta primers and 60 Vbeta primers were used for the PCR. Profiled with immunoSEQ multiplex PCR; TCRdb holds only in-frame clones, not every one. The sample records roughly 160,000 clones, about 80% being singletons. Sequenced: PBMCs. The receptor set was obtained from a man in his thirties or forties in good health and CMV-seronegative.

V and J are TRBV5-1 and TRBJ1-4; D ambiguous. Germline CDR1 and CDR2: SGHRS and YFSETQ. The CDR3 is 16 residues long. Between the trimmed V and J ends, which lost 1 base and 0 bases, there was a span of 10 bases. CDR3 region: CASSLFATATNEKLFF. CDR3 DNA sequence: TGCGCCAGCAGCTTGTTCGCAACTGCAACTAATGAAAAACTGTTTTTT.

With regard to this clone: At the DNA level, this CDR3 is encoded by other sequences in the same sample as well. J is TRBJ2-7 and V is TRBV2, with 7 bases lining up with TRBD1. From germline, CDR1 is SNHLY and CDR2 FYNNEI. V was clipped by 6 bases and J by 4 bases; unmatched bases: 9. This CDR3 region has 14 residues. The CDR3 DNA reads TGTGCCAGCAGCGAGGGGGCCAGCGTATACGAGCAGTACTTC. It yields the protein CASSEGASVYEQYF.

Regarding this clone: A junction end diverges from the germline sequence, so it may reflect a read error. The chain carries TRBV7-7 and TRBJ2-1; 13 bases map to TRBD2. This CDR3 is 19 amino acids long. The germline V gene encodes CDR1 SSHAT and CDR2 FNYEAQ (reference sequence). CDR3 coding DNA: TGTGCTAGCAGCCCCTGGACTAGCGGGAGCCGTCCCGATAGGAATGAGCAGTTCTTC. It translates to CASSPWTSGSRPDRNEQFF.

The J gene is TRBJ2-1, the V gene TRBV28; 7 bases fit TRBD2. This CDR3 has 15 amino acids. V lost 7 bases and J lost 7; bases outside the gene matches: 13. Germline CDR1 reads MDHEN; CDR2 reads SYDVKM. The CDR3 DNA reads TGTGCCAGCACCAAGCCGGGGCCCGGGGGGAATGAGCAGTTCTTC. This encodes CASTKPGPGGNEQFF.

This clone occurred once. The rearrangement joins TRBV7-9 to TRBJ2-3, with D tentatively TRBD1 (6 bases). Trimming shortened V by 5 bases and J by 2 bases, and 11 bases separated the two germline ends. The CDR3 covers 14 residues. The germline V gene has CDR1 SEHNR and CDR2 FQNEAQ (reference sequence). CDR3 in amino acids: CASSARDNTDTQYF. CDR3 DNA sequence: TGTGCCAGCAGCGCCCGGGACAACACAGATACGCAGTATTTT. Based on the CDR3 plus reference TRBV7-9 and TRBJ2-3, the full variable domain is DTGVSQNPRHKITKRGQNVTFRCDPISEHNRLYWYRQTLGQGPEFLTYFQNEAQLEKSRLLSDRFSAERPKGSFSTLEIQRTEQGDSAMYLCASSARDNTDTQYFGPGTRLTVL.

This sequence joins TRBV7-6 and TRBJ1-5; 8 bases align to TRBD1. Germline V gives CDR1 SGHVS, CDR2 FNYEAQ. V lost 6 bases and J lost 0; bases outside the gene matches: 13. This CDR3 region has 18 residues. CDR3 nucleotide sequence: TGTGCCAGCAGTAGTGACAGGGGCGGACGGAATAGCAATCAGCCCCAGCATTTT. Its protein product is CASSSDRGGRNSNQPQHF.

The chain employs TRBV4-3 and TRBJ2-5; tentative D call: TRBD1 (6 bases). CDR1 and CDR2 (germline): LGHNA, YSLEER. V lost 0 bases to trimming and J lost 2 bases, with 10 bases between them. The CDR3 extends over 15 amino acids. This CDR3 reads CASSQETGFQETQYF. The DNA of the CDR3 is TGCGCCAGCAGCCAAGAAACAGGGTTTCAAGAGACCCAGTACTTC.

V gene TRBV7-9 combines with J gene TRBJ2-3, with 12 bases fitting TRBD2. CDR1 is SEHNR, CDR2 FQNEAQ, per germline (reference sequence). This CDR3 has 17 amino acids. Trimming took 5 bases from V and 7 from J; bases not matched to a gene: 13. CDR3 loop: CASSAAETSGGLYTQYF. The CDR3 DNA reads as TGTGCCAGCAGCGCGGCGGAGACTAGCGGGGGCTTATATACGCAGTATTTT.

The chain is built from TRBV6-5 and TRBJ2-1, with 7 bases that match TRBD1. The CDR3 runs 14 residues. Germline trimming cut 0 bases from V and 6 bases from J; bases unmatched to any gene: 2. CDR1 MNHEY and CDR2 SVGAGI come from the germline V gene. In nucleotides, the CDR3 is TGTGCCAGCAGTTACTCGGCAGGGGGCAATGAGCAGTTCTTC. Protein sequence: CASSYSAGGNEQFF.

The chain has TRBV4-3 and TRBJ1-1; TRBD1 is a possible D gene (6 bases). V was trimmed by 2 bases and J by 7 bases, leaving 23 bases between them. The V gene's germline CDR1 is LGHNA and CDR2 YSLEER. The CDR3 loop spans 17 amino acids. The CDR3 spells CASSQRRPITGLVEAFF. CDR3 nucleotide sequence: TGCGCCAGCAGCCAACGTCGGCCTATAACAGGGTTGGTTGAAGCTTTCTTT.